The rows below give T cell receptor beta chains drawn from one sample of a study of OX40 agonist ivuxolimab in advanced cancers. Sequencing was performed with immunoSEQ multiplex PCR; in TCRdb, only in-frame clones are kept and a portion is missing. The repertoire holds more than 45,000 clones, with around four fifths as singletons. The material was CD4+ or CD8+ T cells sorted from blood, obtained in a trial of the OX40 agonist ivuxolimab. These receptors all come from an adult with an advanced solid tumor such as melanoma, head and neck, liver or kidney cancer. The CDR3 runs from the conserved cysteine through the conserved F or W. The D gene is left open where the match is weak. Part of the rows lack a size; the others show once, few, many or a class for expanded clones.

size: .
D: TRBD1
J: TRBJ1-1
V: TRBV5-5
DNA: TGTGCCAGCAGCATGGAGGCCGGGACAGGGGGTGCTTTCTTT
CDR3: CASSMEAGTGGAFF

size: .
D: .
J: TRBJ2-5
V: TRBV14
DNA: TGTGCCAGCAGCCTCGGGGGGCATCAAGAGACCCAGTACTTC
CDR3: CASSLGGHQETQYF

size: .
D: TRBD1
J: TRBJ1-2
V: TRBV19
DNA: TGTGCCAGTAGTATAGGGGACAGGGACACCTATGGCTACACCTTC
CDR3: CASSIGDRDTYGYTF

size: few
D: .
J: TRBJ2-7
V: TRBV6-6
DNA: TGTGCCAGCAGTTACTCAGGGGAGAGCGAGCAGTACTTC
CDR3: CASSYSGESEQYF

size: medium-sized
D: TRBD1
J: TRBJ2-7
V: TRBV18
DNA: TGTGCCAGCGGCGACAGGGAGTTCGAGCAGTACTTC
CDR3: CASGDREFEQYF

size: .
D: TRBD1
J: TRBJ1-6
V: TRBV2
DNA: TGTGCCAGCAGTTGGCTCGAGGACAGGGGAAGCAATTCACCCCTCCACTTT
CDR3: CASSWLEDRGSNSPLHF

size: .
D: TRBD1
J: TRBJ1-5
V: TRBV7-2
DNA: TGTGCCAGCAGCTTAGAGGCAGGGGGAGAGCAGCCCCAGCATTTT
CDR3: CASSLEAGGEQPQHF

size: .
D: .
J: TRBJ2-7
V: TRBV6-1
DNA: TGTGCCAGCACTCTTAGATCTACCGGGGCCTACGAGCAGTACTTC
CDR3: CASTLRSTGAYEQYF

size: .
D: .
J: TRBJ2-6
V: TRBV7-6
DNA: TGTGCCAGCAGCCGATGGGACCGAACCTCAACTGGGGCCAACGTCCTGACTTTC
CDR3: CASSRWDRTSTGANVLTF

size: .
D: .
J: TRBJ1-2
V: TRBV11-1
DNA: TGTGCCAGCAGCCAGTATAGAAGCGATGGCTACACCTTC
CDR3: CASSQYRSDGYTF

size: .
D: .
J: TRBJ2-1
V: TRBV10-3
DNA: TGTGCCATCGGGGGACGGACAGAGAACAATGAGCAGTTCTTC
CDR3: CAIGGRTENNEQFF

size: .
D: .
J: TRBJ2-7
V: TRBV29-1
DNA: TGCAGCGTTGTAATCCGGGGGCGGGGCCGGGGTTCCTACGAGCAGTACTTC
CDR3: CSVVIRGRGRGSYEQYF

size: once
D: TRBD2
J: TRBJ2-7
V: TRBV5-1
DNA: TGCGCCAGCAGCCCGCCGGGACTAGCGGACTCCTACGAGCAGTACTTC
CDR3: CASSPPGLADSYEQYF

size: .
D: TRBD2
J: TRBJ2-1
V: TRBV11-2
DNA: TGTGCCAGCAGCCACCGGGGACTAGCCTACAATGAGCAGTTCTTC
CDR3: CASSHRGLAYNEQFF

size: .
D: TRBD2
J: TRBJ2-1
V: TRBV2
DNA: TGTGCCAGCAGTAAAGAGCGGGGGGGCCAAAATGAGCAGTTCTTC
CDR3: CASSKERGGQNEQFF

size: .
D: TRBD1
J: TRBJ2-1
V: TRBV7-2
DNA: TGTGCCAGCAGCCTCCTACGGACAGGGAGCTCCTACAATGAGCAGTTCTTC
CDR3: CASSLLRTGSSYNEQFF

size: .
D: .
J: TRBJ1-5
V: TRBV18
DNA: TGTGCCAGCTCACCCCAGTCTAGGAATCAGCCCCAGCATTTT
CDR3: CASSPQSRNQPQHF

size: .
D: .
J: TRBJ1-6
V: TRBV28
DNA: TGTGCCACCGGCGGGGGGTTGTCCTATAATTCACCCCTCCACTTT
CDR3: CATGGGLSYNSPLHF

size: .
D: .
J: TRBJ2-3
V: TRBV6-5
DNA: TGTGCCAGCAGTAGCACAGATACGCAGTATTTT
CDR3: CASSSTDTQYF